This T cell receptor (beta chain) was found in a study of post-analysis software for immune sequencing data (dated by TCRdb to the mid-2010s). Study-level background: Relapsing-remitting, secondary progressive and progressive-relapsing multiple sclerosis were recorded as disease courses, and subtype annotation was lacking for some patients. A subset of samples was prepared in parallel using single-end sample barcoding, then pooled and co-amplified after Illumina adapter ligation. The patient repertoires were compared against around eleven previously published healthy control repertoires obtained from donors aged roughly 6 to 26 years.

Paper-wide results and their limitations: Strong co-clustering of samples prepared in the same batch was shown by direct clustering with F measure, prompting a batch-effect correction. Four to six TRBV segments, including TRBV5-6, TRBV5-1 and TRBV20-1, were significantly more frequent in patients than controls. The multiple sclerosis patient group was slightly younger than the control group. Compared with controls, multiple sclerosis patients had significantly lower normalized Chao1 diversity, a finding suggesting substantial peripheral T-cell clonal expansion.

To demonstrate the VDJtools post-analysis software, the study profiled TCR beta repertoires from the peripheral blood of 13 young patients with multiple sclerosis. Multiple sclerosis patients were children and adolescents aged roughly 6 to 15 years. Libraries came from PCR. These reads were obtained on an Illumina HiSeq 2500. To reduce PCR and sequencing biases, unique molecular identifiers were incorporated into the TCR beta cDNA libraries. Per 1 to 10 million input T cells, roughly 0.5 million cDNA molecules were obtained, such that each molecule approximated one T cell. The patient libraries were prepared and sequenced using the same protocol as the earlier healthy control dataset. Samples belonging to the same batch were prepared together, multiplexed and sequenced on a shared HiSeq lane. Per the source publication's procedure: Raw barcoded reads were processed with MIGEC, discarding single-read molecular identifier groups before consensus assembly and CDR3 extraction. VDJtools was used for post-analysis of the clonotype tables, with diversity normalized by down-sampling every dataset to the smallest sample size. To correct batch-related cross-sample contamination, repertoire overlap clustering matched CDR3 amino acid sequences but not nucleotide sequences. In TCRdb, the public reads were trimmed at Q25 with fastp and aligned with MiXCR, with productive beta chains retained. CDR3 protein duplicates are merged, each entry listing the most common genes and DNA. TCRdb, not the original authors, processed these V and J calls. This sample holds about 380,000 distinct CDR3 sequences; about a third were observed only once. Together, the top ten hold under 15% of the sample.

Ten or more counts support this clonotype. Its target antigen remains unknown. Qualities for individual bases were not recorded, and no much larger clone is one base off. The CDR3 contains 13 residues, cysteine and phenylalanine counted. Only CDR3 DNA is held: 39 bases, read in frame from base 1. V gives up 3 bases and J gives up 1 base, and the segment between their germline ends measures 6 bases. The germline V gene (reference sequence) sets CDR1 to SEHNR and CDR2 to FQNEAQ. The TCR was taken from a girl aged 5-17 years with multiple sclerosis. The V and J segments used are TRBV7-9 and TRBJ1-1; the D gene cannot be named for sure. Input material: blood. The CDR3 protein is CASSFWGNTEAFF. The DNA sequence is TGTGCCAGCAGCTTCTGGGGGAACACTGAAGCTTTCTTT.